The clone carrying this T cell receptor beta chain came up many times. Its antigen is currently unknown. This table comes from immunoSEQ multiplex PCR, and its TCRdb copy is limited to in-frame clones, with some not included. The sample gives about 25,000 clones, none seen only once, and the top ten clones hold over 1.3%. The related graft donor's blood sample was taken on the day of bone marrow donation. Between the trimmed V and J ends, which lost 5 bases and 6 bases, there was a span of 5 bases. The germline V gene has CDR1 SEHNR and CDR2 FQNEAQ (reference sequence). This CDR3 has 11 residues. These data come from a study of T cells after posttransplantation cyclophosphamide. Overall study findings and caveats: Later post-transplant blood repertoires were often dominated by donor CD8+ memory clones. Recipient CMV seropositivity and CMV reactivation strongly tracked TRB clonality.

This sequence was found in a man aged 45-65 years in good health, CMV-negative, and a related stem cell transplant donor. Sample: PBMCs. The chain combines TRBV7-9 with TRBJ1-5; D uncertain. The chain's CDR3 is CASSPGQPQHF. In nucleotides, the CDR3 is TGTGCCAGCAGCCCCGGTCAGCCCCAGCATTTT.